This TCR beta chain was sequenced for a study of blood T cell repertoires in COVID-19. Across the study: COVID-19 samples, acute and convalescent, were from the United States, Italy and Spain. Sample material is recorded as cDNA or gDNA derived from T cells, B-cell-depleted T cells, or PBMCs.

This CDR3 is built from 17 residues. Deletions cut 0 bases from V and 5 bases from J, with 15 bases between. Germline V gene data show CDR1 as SGHRS and CDR2 as YFSETQ. In the original processing: Reference gene primers were amplified, and this amplification served to estimate nucleated cell counts. The method was immunoSEQ multiplex PCR; TCRdb's version includes in-frame clones alone and lacks a portion of them. The V and J calls and clone size were taken over from that table, and D and trimming were inferred from the DNA. The sample consists of tens of thousands of clones, 70% to 85% of them appearing once.

The specimen sequenced was peripheral blood. The clonotype originates from a man between 65 and 85 years old with acute or convalescent COVID-19. The V gene is TRBV5-1, the J gene TRBJ1-6; D may be TRBD1 (6 bases). Written as DNA, the CDR3 is TGCGCCAGCAGCTTGGGTTTCGGGAGGGGGAATAATTCACCCCTCCACTTT. Encoded protein: CASSLGFGRGNNSPLHF.